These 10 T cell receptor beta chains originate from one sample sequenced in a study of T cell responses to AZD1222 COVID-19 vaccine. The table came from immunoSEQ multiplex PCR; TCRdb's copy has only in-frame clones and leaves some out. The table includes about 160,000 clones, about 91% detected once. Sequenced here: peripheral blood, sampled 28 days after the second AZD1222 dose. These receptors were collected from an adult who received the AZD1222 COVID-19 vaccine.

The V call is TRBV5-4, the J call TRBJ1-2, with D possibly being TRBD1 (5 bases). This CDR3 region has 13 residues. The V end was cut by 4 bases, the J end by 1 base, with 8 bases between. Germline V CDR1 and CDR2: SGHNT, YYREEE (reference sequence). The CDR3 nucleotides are TGTGCCAGCAGCCCTGACAGTAACTATGGCTACACCTTC. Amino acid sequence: CASSPDSNYGYTF.

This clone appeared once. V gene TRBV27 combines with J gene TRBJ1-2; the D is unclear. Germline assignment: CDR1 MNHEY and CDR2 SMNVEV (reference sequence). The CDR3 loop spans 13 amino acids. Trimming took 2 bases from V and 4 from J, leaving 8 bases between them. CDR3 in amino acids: CASSLNSIYGYTF. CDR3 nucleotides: TGTGCCAGCAGTTTAAACAGCATCTATGGCTACACCTTC.

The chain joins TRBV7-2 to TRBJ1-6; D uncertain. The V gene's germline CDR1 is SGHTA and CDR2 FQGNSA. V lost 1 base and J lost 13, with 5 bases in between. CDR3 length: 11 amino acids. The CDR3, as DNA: TGTGCCAGCAGCTTAGGGTACCCCCTCCACTTT. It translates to CASSLGYPLHF.

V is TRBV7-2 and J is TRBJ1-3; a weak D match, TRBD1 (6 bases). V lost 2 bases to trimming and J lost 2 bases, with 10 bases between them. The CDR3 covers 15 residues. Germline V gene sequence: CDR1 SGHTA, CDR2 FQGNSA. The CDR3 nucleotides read TGTGCCAGCAGCTTAAACAGGGCTCCTGGAAACACCATATATTTT. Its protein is CASSLNRAPGNTIYF.

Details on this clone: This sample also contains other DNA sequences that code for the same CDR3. The CDR3 spells CASSLGQGSNQPQHF. The CDR3 DNA sequence: TGCGCCAGCAGCCTAGGACAGGGGAGCAATCAGCCCCAGCATTTT. This chain uses TRBV5-1 with TRBJ1-5; 9 bases agree with TRBD1. V shed 4 bases, J shed 1 base, and the junction held 3 bases outside the gene matches. In germline, CDR1 is SGHRS, CDR2 YFSETQ. CDR3 size: 15 residues. The full variable domain, rest sourced from reference TRBV5-1 and TRBJ1-5, is KAGVTQTPRYLIKTRGQQVTLSCSPISGHRSVSWYQQTPGQGLQFLFEYFSETQRNKGNFPGRFSGRQFSNSRSEMNVSTLELGDSALYLCASSLGQGSNQPQHFGDGTRLSIL.

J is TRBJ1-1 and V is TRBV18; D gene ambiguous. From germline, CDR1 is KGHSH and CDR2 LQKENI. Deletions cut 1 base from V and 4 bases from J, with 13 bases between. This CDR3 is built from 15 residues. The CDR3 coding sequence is TGTGCCAGCTCACCACAGAGGGATTGGGGCACTGAAGCTTTCTTT. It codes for CASSPQRDWGTEAFF.

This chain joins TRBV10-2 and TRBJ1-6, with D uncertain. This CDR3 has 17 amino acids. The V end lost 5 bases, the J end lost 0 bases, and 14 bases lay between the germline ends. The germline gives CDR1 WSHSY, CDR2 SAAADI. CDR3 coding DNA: TGCGCCAGCAGTAAGCAGGACGCGGCCTCCTATAATTCACCCCTCCACTTT. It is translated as CASSKQDAASYNSPLHF.

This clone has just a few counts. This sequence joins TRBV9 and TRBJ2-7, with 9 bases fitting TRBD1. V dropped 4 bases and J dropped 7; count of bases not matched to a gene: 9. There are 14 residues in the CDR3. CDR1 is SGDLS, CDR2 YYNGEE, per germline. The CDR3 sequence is CASSPGDREWEQYF. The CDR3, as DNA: TGTGCCAGCAGCCCCGGGGACAGGGAGTGGGAGCAGTACTTC.

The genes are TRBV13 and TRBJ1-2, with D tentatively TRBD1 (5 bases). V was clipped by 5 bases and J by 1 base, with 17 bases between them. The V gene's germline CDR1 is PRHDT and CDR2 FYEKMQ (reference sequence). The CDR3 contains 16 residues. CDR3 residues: CASSPGSGFYNYGYTF. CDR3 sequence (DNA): TGTGCCAGCAGCCCAGGGAGCGGGTTCTATAACTATGGCTACACCTTC. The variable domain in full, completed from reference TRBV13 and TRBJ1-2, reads AAGVIQSPRHLIKEKRETATLKCYPIPRHDTVYWYQQGPGQDPQFLISFYEKMQSDKGSIPDRFSAQQFSDYHSELNMSSLELGDSALYFCASSPGSGFYNYGYTFGSGTRLTVV.

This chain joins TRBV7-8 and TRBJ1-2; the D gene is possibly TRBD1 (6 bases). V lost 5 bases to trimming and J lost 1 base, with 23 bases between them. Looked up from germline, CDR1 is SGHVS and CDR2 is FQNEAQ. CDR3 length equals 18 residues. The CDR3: CASSRPWVGGGRNYGYTF. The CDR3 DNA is TGTGCCAGCAGCCGACCGTGGGTGGGAGGGGGACGTAACTATGGCTACACCTTC.